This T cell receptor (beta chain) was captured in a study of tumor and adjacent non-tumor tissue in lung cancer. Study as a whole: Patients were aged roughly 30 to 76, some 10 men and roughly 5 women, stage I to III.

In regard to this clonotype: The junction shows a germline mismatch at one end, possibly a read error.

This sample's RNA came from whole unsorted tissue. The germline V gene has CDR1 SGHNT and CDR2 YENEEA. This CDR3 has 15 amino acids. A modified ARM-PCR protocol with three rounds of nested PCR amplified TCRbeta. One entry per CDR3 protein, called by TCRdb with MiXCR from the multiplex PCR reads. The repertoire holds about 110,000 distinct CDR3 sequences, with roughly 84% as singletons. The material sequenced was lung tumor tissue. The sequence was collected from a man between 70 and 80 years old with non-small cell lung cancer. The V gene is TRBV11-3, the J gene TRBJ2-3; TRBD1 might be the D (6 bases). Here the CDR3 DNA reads TGTGCCAACAGCACGACAGGTCACCTCACAGATACACAGTATTTT. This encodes CANSTTGHLTDTQYF.